Shown below are 28 T cell receptor beta chains from a single sample sequenced in a study of control samples from healthy donors and cancer patients (dated by TCRdb to 2020 to 2021). The library was generated by the immunoSEQ multiplex PCR assay. The table comes from immuneACCESS by way of TCRdb, which keeps in-frame sequences with V and J called. Part of the clones is missing from these tables; in studies checked, under half for an unresolved V gene and the rest for unknown reasons. Present in this sample are about 130,000 clones, about 90% of which were seen just once. The ten most abundant clones make up under 2% of the sample. The sequencing input was blood. These receptors originate from a young man in good health.

The V gene is TRBV7-2, the J gene TRBJ2-3; D is ambiguous. CDR1 and CDR2 (germline): SGHTA, FQGNSA. There are 14 residues in the CDR3. Trimming cost V 5 bases and J 8 bases, with 17 bases left between them. The CDR3 sequence: CASSLGVGQRTQYF. CDR3 coding DNA: TGTGCCAGCAGCCTCGGTGTCGGGCAGCGTACGCAGTATTTT.

In DNA form, the CDR3 reads TGTGCCAGCAGCTTAGGACAGGGTGAACTCTATGGCTACACCTTC. Translation: CASSLGQGELYGYTF. The chain is built from TRBV7-3 and TRBJ1-2; 8 nucleotides match TRBD1. With 2 bases clipped from V and 4 bases from J, the junction kept 6 bases outside the gene matches. This CDR3 is 15 amino acids long. The germline gives CDR1 SGHTA, CDR2 FQGTGA. Complete variable domain (other parts from reference TRBV7-3 and TRBJ1-2): GAGVSQTPSNKVTEKGKYVELRCDPISGHTALYWYRQSLGQGPEFLIYFQGTGAADDSGLPNDRFFAVRPEGSVSTLKIQRTERGDSAVYLCASSLGQGELYGYTFGSGTRLTVV.

V usage is TRBV27 and J usage is TRBJ2-7; tentative D call: TRBD2 (6 bases). The CDR3 covers 16 residues. In germline, CDR1 is MNHEY, CDR2 SMNVEV (reference sequence). V lost 5 bases, J lost 2 bases, and 19 bases lay in between. This CDR3 is CASSLGSGFFPYEQYF. DNA of the CDR3: TGTGCCAGCAGTCTCGGGAGCGGGTTTTTCCCCTACGAGCAGTACTTC.

DNA for the CDR3: TGTGCCAGTAGTATCGCACCTAGCGGGAGGGCCACAGATACGCAGTATTTT. This sequence encodes CASSIAPSGRATDTQYF. The rearrangement uses TRBV19 and TRBJ2-3; 12 nucleotides align to TRBD2. Germline CDR1 LNHDA, CDR2 SQIVND (reference sequence). There are 17 residues in the CDR3. Trimming removed 3 bases from V and 2 bases from J; junction bases left unmatched: 6.

The rearrangement links TRBV7-3 to TRBJ2-4; TRBD2 matches at 16 bases. Trimming removed 5 bases from V and 7 bases from J; junction bases left unmatched: 5. Per germline, CDR1 SGHTA and CDR2 FQGTGA. The CDR3 covers 16 residues. This CDR3 reads CASSAGTSGRANIQYF. In nucleotides, the CDR3 is TGTGCCAGCAGCGCCGGGACTAGCGGGAGGGCCAACATTCAGTACTTC.

CDR3 DNA sequence: TGTGCCAGCAGCAAAAAACTAGCCGGGTCCAATGAGCAGTTCTTC. It specifies CASSKKLAGSNEQFF. The chain has TRBV9 and TRBJ2-1; a weak D match, TRBD2 (6 bases). Germline CDR1 SGDLS, CDR2 YYNGEE. This CDR3 comprises 15 residues. Deletions cut 4 bases from V and 6 bases from J, with 17 bases between.

The V call is TRBV15, the J call TRBJ2-5; D may correspond to TRBD1 or TRBD2 (6 bases each). The CDR3 is made up of 15 amino acids. Germline CDR1 and CDR2: LNHNV and YYDKDF (reference sequence). Deletions cut 3 bases from V and 3 bases from J, with 14 bases between. The DNA for the CDR3 is TGTGCCACCAGCAGGGTCCCCGGGGGCGAAGAGACCCAGTACTTC. As protein: CATSRVPGGEETQYF.

The chain is built from TRBV18 and TRBJ1-5; maybe TRBD1 (6 bases). The germline V and J ends were trimmed by 3 bases and 1 base, with 16 bases remaining between them. This CDR3 is 17 amino acids long. Per germline, CDR1 KGHSH and CDR2 LQKENI. This chain's CDR3 is CASSPRDGQGSNQPQHF. As DNA, the CDR3 is TGTGCCAGCTCACCCAGGGACGGCCAGGGGAGCAATCAGCCCCAGCATTTT.

The V call is TRBV5-1, the J call TRBJ1-1; D possibly corresponds to TRBD1 (5 bases). Germline assignment: CDR1 SGHRS and CDR2 YFSETQ. Trimming left V 0 bases short and J 5 bases short, with 11 bases between. The CDR3 has 14 amino acids. The CDR3 protein is CASSLEGFNTEAFF. CDR3 DNA sequence: TGCGCCAGCAGCTTGGAGGGGTTTAATACTGAAGCTTTCTTT.

This clone occurred once. This chain connects TRBV4-2 to TRBJ1-1, with a weak D call TRBD1 (5 bases). CDR3 length equals 16 residues. V lost 4 bases, J lost 5 bases, and 20 bases lay in between. Per the germline V gene, CDR1 is LGHNA and CDR2 is YNFKEQ. The CDR3 spells CASSPKHQGGVTEAFF. The CDR3 DNA follows: TGTGCCAGCAGCCCGAAGCATCAGGGAGGTGTTACTGAAGCTTTCTTT.

The V call is TRBV15, the J call TRBJ2-5, with D perhaps given as TRBD1 or TRBD2 (5 bases each). V shed 8 bases and J shed 5 bases, with 12 bases lying between them. CDR3 size: 12 residues. CDR1 is LNHNV, CDR2 YYDKDF, per germline (reference sequence). The CDR3 nucleotides are TGTGCCACCCGGAGTGGGGGTGAGACCCAGTACTTC. This codes for CATRSGGETQYF.

The chain combines TRBV27 with TRBJ2-1, with 8 bases identical to TRBD2. The CDR3 is made up of 15 amino acids. The germline gives CDR1 MNHEY, CDR2 SMNVEV (reference sequence). Losses at the gene ends were 6 bases for V and 4 bases for J; bases not matched to a gene: 8. The CDR3, as DNA: TGTGCCAGCAGAAAAGCGGGAGTGGCTTACAATGAGCAGTTCTTC. It codes for CASRKAGVAYNEQFF.

This rearrangement joins TRBV28 to TRBJ2-1; 11 positions match TRBD1. Germline V gene sequence: CDR1 MDHEN, CDR2 SYDVKM. The CDR3 extends over 16 amino acids. J lost 5 bases, V lost 4 bases, and 7 bases had no gene match. The CDR3 sequence is CASSSGGTGGNNEQFF. CDR3 DNA: TGTGCCAGCAGTTCCGGCGGGACAGGGGGAAACAATGAGCAGTTCTTC.

The chain joins TRBV19 to TRBJ1-5; D unclear. The CDR3 spans 12 residues. Germline CDR1 reads LNHDA; CDR2 reads SQIVND (reference sequence). The V end lost 5 bases, the J end lost 9 bases, and 11 bases lay between the germline ends. The CDR3 sequence: CASSDGWWPQHF. The DNA of the CDR3 is TGTGCCAGTAGTGACGGGTGGTGGCCCCAGCATTTT.

This rearrangement joins TRBV4-3 to TRBJ2-7; D gene ambiguous. The CDR3 covers 15 residues. CDR1 is LGHNA and CDR2 is YSLEER in the germline V gene. V lost 0 bases and J lost 3, with 12 bases in between. CDR3 loop: CASSQDRSPLYEQYF. The CDR3 coding sequence is TGCGCCAGCAGCCAAGACAGGAGTCCCCTCTACGAGCAGTACTTC.

A single count supports this clone. This chain joins TRBV16 and TRBJ2-7; 9 bases fit TRBD2. CDR3 size: 16 residues. V lost 5 bases to trimming and J lost 6 bases; unmatched junction nucleotides: 14. The V gene's germline CDR1 is KGHSY and CDR2 FQNENV. The CDR3 DNA sequence: TGTGCCAGCAGCTATTATAGCGGGAGCGGTTTCTCCGAGCAGTACTTC. Amino acids: CASSYYSGSGFSEQYF.

V gene TRBV10-3 combines with J gene TRBJ1-5; unclear D gene. This CDR3 spans 12 amino acids. The germline V gene has CDR1 ENHRY and CDR2 SYGVKD. The ends were cut back, 4 bases at V and 4 bases at J, with 5 bases in the middle. DNA of the CDR3: TGTGCCATCAGTGCGGTGAATCAGCCCCAGCATTTT. Encoded protein: CAISAVNQPQHF.

The chain carries TRBV27 and TRBJ1-4, with TRBD1 matching over 9 bases. V shed 2 bases and J 8 bases; nucleotides not matched to a gene: 9. Looked up from germline, CDR1 is MNHEY and CDR2 is SMNVEV (reference sequence). The length of the CDR3 is 16 residues. The CDR3 loop reads CASSLATGTGSEKLFF. CDR3 nucleotide sequence: TGTGCCAGCAGTTTAGCCACCGGGACAGGGAGCGAAAAACTGTTTTTT. Using reference TRBV27 and TRBJ1-4 for the parts outside the CDR3, the full variable domain is EAQVTQNPRYLITVTGKKLTVTCSQNMNHEYMSWYRQDPGLGLRQIYYSMNVEVTDKGDVPEGYKVSRKEKRNFPLILESPSPNQTSLYFCASSLATGTGSEKLFFGSGTQLSVL.

This chain connects TRBV18 to TRBJ1-2; D not resolved. V shed 3 bases and J shed 0 bases, with 5 bases lying between them. This CDR3 has 13 amino acids. Germline CDR1 reads KGHSH; CDR2 reads LQKENI. The CDR3 region is CASSPGSNYGYTF. The CDR3 nucleotides read TGTGCCAGCTCACCGGGGTCTAACTATGGCTACACCTTC.

In its sample, this clone was seen once. The V and J genes are TRBV7-3 and TRBJ2-2; the match to TRBD2 covers 8 bases. Germline values: CDR1 SGHTA, CDR2 FQGTGA. V trimming: 3 bases; J trimming: 6 bases; junction bases outside the gene matches: 3. There are 14 residues in the CDR3. The chain's CDR3 is CASSLGSGAGELFF. CDR3 sequence (DNA): TGTGCCAGCAGCTTGGGTAGCGGGGCCGGGGAGCTGTTTTTT.

This clone showed up just once. This chain connects TRBV28 to TRBJ1-5; no reliable D call. There are 15 residues in the CDR3. V was pared by 5 bases and J by 2 bases, with 13 bases between. Germline CDR1 MDHEN, CDR2 SYDVKM. The CDR3 here is CASSDGVGGNQPQHF. CDR3 DNA sequence: TGTGCCAGCAGTGACGGGGTCGGAGGCAATCAGCCCCAGCATTTT.

The V gene is TRBV5-1, the J gene TRBJ2-5, with 15 nucleotides matching TRBD2. CDR1 and CDR2 from the germline V gene are SGHRS and YFSETQ. This CDR3 comprises 17 residues. The V segment lost 4 bases and the J segment 2 bases; nucleotides outside the gene matches: 6. CDR3 region: CASSLGLAGGGQETQYF. CDR3 DNA: TGCGCCAGCAGCCTGGGACTAGCGGGAGGTGGTCAAGAGACCCAGTACTTC.

The chain carries TRBV29-1 and TRBJ1-5, with a possible D match to TRBD1 (6 bases). V lost 4 bases and J lost 5, with 15 bases in between. CDR1 is SQVTM and CDR2 is ANQGSEA in the germline V gene. The CDR3 has 14 amino acids. Written as DNA, the CDR3 is TGCAGCGTTGCCCCCGACAGGAGGTATCAGCCCCAGCATTTT. Its protein product is CSVAPDRRYQPQHF.

The chain carries TRBV25-1 and TRBJ1-1, with D tentatively TRBD1 (6 bases). V was trimmed by 6 bases and J by 11 bases, leaving 16 bases between them. The length of the CDR3 is 12 residues. CDR1 MGHDK and CDR2 SYGVNS come from the germline V gene. The CDR3 DNA is TGTGCCAGCAGGGTGGGCTTGAGGGGGGCTTTCTTT. Its protein is CASRVGLRGAFF.

This clone was recorded a few times. This chain's CDR3 is CSASRGQGASGNTIYF. In DNA, the CDR3 is TGCAGTGCTAGTAGGGGACAGGGGGCGTCTGGAAACACCATATATTTT. This sequence joins TRBV20-1 and TRBJ1-3, with TRBD1 matching over 12 bases. Germline V gene lookup returns CDR1 DFQATT and CDR2 SNEGSKA (reference sequence). The CDR3 is 16 residues long. The J segment lost 1 base and the V segment lost 3 bases, leaving 4 bases of the junction unmatched.

This chain links TRBV10-3 with TRBJ1-2; D gene uncertain. The V gene lost 3 bases and the J gene lost 2 bases, with 16 bases spanning the gap. CDR1 is ENHRY and CDR2 is SYGVKD in the germline V gene. The CDR3 loop spans 16 amino acids. The CDR3 nucleotides are TGTGCCATCAGTGAAGGAACAGTCTCAAGGAACTATGGCTACACCTTC. The encoded protein is CAISEGTVSRNYGYTF.

The V call is TRBV21-1, the J call TRBJ2-6; the table's D call, TRBD1, was not checked against the DNA. TRBV21-1 is listed as a pseudogene. The CDR3 is 18 residues long. CDR3 loop: CASSKEGPPGRGANVLTF. CDR3 bases: TGTGCCAGCAGCAAAGAAGGCCCACCAGGGCGTGGGGCCAACGTCCTGACTTTC.

The chain recombines TRBV4-3 with TRBJ2-3; D might be TRBD2 (7 bases). Germline V CDR1 and CDR2: LGHNA, YSLEER. The CDR3 has 15 residues. V was pared by 4 bases and J by 1 base, with 12 bases between. CDR3: CASSRGGAGTDTQYF. In DNA, the CDR3 is TGCGCCAGCAGCCGGGGGGGCGCGGGCACAGATACGCAGTATTTT.